This TCR beta chain was observed in a study of OX40 agonist ivuxolimab in advanced cancers. Study-level points and caveats: CD4+ and CD8+ blood T cells expanded clonally by week 6 at 0.1 to 3.0 mg/kg. CD4+ T cells averaged fewer expanded clones than CD8+ T cells.

Using immunoSEQ multiplex PCR, the repertoire was profiled, and TCRdb retains in-frame clones only, with some absent. The table lists about 86,000 clones, roughly nine tenths of them singletons, with roughly 0.19% in the top ten. In the case of this clone: Its antigen remains unidentified.

V lost 2 bases to trimming and J lost 6 bases, with 8 bases between them. The V gene's germline CDR1 is DFQATT and CDR2 SNEGSKA (reference sequence). The CDR3 extends over 11 amino acids. This TCR came from an adult with an advanced solid tumor such as melanoma, head and neck, liver or kidney cancer. This chain joins TRBV20-1 and TRBJ2-7; D may be TRBD1 (6 bases). The sequencing here drew on CD4+ or CD8+ T cells sorted from blood, taken in a trial of the OX40 agonist ivuxolimab. The CDR3 spells CSARTGFEQYF. CDR3 sequence (DNA): TGCAGTGCTAGAACAGGGTTCGAGCAGTACTTC.